The rows below give T cell receptor beta chains drawn from one sample of a study of blood T cell repertoires in COVID-19. TCRdb's table, derived via immunoSEQ multiplex PCR, lists solely in-frame clones and lacks some. Of about 260,000 clones in the sample, just under 90% are singletons; the top ten hold around 0.85%. The sequencing sample was made of PBMCs or T cells enriched from blood (not recorded which). These receptors were taken from a middle-aged man who had been exposed to COVID-19. CDR3s include the opening cysteine and the closing phenylalanine or tryptophan. The D gene is left open where the match is weak. Only some rows state a clone size, as once, few, many or a class for expanded clones.

DNA	CDR3	size	V	J	D
TGCAGCGTTGAAGGTCGCGGGGGAATCACAGATACGCAGTATTTT	CSVEGRGGITDTQYF	-	TRBV29-1	TRBJ2-3	TRBD2
TGTGCCAGCGCCTCGGACAGTTGGGAGACCCAGTACTTC	CASASDSWETQYF	-	TRBV28	TRBJ2-5	-
TGTGCCAGCAGCTTAGACTTTGGTGGCGGCGGGGGAAATGCTTTCTTT	CASSLDFGGGGGNAFF	-	TRBV11-3	TRBJ1-1	-
TGTGCTAGTGCGTACCGGGTGAACACTGAAGCTTTCTTT	CASAYRVNTEAFF	-	TRBV12-5	TRBJ1-1	-
TGTGCCAGCAGCCAACCCGGGGTTGTTGAAAAACTGTTTTTT	CASSQPGVVEKLFF	-	TRBV5-4	TRBJ1-4	-
TGCAGCGTTGAAGGGTTGCAGGGCTATGGCTACACCTTC	CSVEGLQGYGYTF	-	TRBV29-1	TRBJ1-2	-
TGTGCCAGCAGCTTATCTAAGCTAGCGGGACAAGAGACCCAGTACTTC	CASSLSKLAGQETQYF	-	TRBV11-2	TRBJ2-5	TRBD2
TGCGCCAGCAGGGAAGCGAGTAACACCGGGGAGCTGTTTTTT	CASREASNTGELFF	-	TRBV10-1	TRBJ2-2	-
TGTGCCAGCAGCTTAGTTCCAGGGCGGGAGGGTGAAAAACTGTTTTTT	CASSLVPGREGEKLFF	-	TRBV7-6	TRBJ1-4	-
TGTGCCAGCAGTTTACCGGAGTACGTCCTGACTTTC	CASSLPEYVLTF	-	TRBV28	TRBJ2-6	-
TGTGCCAGAAGCTCAACGGGTACAGGGGTTGAGCAGTTCTTC	CARSSTGTGVEQFF	-	TRBV7-5	TRBJ2-1	-
TGTGCCAGTCGTCAGGACAGGGCGGAAAATGGCTACACCTTC	CASRQDRAENGYTF	-	TRBV19	TRBJ1-2	TRBD1
TGTGCCTGGAGTGTACCAGGGATCAGCAATCAGCCCCAGCATTTT	CAWSVPGISNQPQHF	-	TRBV30	TRBJ1-5	-
TGTGCCAGCCAGCGATTAATGAACACTGAAGCTTTCTTT	CASQRLMNTEAFF	once	TRBV9	TRBJ1-1	-
TGTGCCAGCAGCTTAACAGGGGCGACGGGAAACATTCAGTACTTC	CASSLTGATGNIQYF	-	TRBV7-9	TRBJ2-4	TRBD1
TGTGCCAGCAGCGGGTACAGGGAAGAGAACTATGGCTACACCTTC	CASSGYREENYGYTF	-	TRBV9	TRBJ1-2	-
TGCGCCAGCAGCTCAGGACAAATGAACACTGAAGCTTTCTTT	CASSSGQMNTEAFF	-	TRBV5-1	TRBJ1-1	-
TGTGCCTGGAGTGTACCCCGGGGAATCCTCCACTTT	CAWSVPRGILHF	few	TRBV30	TRBJ1-6	-
TGTGCCAGCAGTGTCTGGCGGAGCACAGATACGCAGTATTTT	CASSVWRSTDTQYF	-	TRBV2	TRBJ2-3	-
TGTGCCAGCAGCTTAGTAGAGAACCCCAAAAACATTCAGTACTTC	CASSLVENPKNIQYF	-	TRBV7-8	TRBJ2-4	-
TGTGCCATCAGTGTCTTCTCCGACAGGCCTACCTACAATGAGCAGTTCTTC	CAISVFSDRPTYNEQFF	-	TRBV10-3	TRBJ2-1	-
TGTGCCAGCAGCCAGGCCGTCTCTGGAAACACCATATATTTT	CASSQAVSGNTIYF	-	TRBV13	TRBJ1-3	-
TGTGCCAGCAGTTTCGTCCGGGACAGGGGGATCGGCTACACCTTC	CASSFVRDRGIGYTF	-	TRBV6-5	TRBJ1-2	TRBD1
TGTGCTAGTGGACCGGGACTGGGGTCTGGGGCCAACGTCCTGACTTTC	CASGPGLGSGANVLTF	-	TRBV12-5	TRBJ2-6	-
TGCAGCGTGATGGGGACTAGCGGGATTTCGAGCTACAATGAGCAGTTCTTC	CSVMGTSGISSYNEQFF	-	TRBV29-1	TRBJ2-1	TRBD2
TGTGCCAGCAGCGTCGGGACTTTATACGATGAGCAGTTCTTC	CASSVGTLYDEQFF	once	TRBV9	TRBJ2-1	-
TGCGCCAGCAGTGTTACCGGGAGCTCTGGAAACACCATATATTTT	CASSVTGSSGNTIYF	-	TRBV10-1	TRBJ1-3	-
TGTGCCAGTAGTTTCAGGGCCCGGGACAGGGCTTACAATGAGCAGTTCTTC	CASSFRARDRAYNEQFF	-	TRBV19	TRBJ2-1	TRBD1
TGCGCCAGCAGTCACAGGGGAGTACAAGAGACCCAGTACTTC	CASSHRGVQETQYF	-	TRBV10-1	TRBJ2-5	TRBD1
TGTGCCAGCAGCTTAAGGATCGGACAGGGAGGTCTGAGGAATGAGCAGTTCTTC	CASSLRIGQGGLRNEQFF	-	TRBV7-8	TRBJ2-1	TRBD1
TGTGCCACCAGTGACCGGACAGGATCCACAGATACGCAGTATTTT	CATSDRTGSTDTQYF	-	TRBV24-1	TRBJ2-3	TRBD1
TGTGCCTGGAGTATAATATCGAACACTGAAGCTTTCTTT	CAWSIISNTEAFF	-	TRBV30	TRBJ1-1	-
TGTGCCAGCACCAAAGCCCCCGGGACTAGCGGCTGGAATGAGCAGTTCTTC	CASTKAPGTSGWNEQFF	-	TRBV9	TRBJ2-1	TRBD2
TGTGCCAGCTCACCATCGGACAGCAACACCATATATTTT	CASSPSDSNTIYF	few	TRBV18	TRBJ1-3	-
TGTGCCAGTAGCTTGGGGGGGGCGGGTAGGATGAACACTGAAGCTTTCTTT	CASSLGGAGRMNTEAFF	-	TRBV19	TRBJ1-1	-